The rows below give T cell receptor beta chains drawn from one sample of a study of resident and recirculating memory T cells in vitiligo. Here immunoSEQ multiplex PCR was the method, and the copy in TCRdb shows in-frame clones only, minus some. The table has tens of thousands of clones, approximately 91% seen once. The sample was blood. The origin of the receptors is a male donor with vitiligo. Both conserved end residues are part of each CDR3. A D gene is named only where the DNA matches it firmly. Part of the rows lack a size; the others show once, few, many or a class for expanded clones.

>TRBV27|-|TRBJ1-1|TRBD1
CASSSPGQGIFRTEAFF
TGTGCCAGCAGTTCTCCGGGACAGGGAATCTTCAGGACTGAAGCTTTCTTT
>TRBV7-2|-|TRBJ2-5|TRBD2
CASSLEASGGKETQYF
TGTGCCAGCAGCTTAGAGGCTAGCGGGGGCAAAGAGACCCAGTACTTC
>TRBV7-9|-|TRBJ2-2|TRBD2
CASSLGVRRSGENTGELFF
TGTGCCAGCAGCTTAGGGGTTCGCCGTAGCGGGGAGAACACCGGGGAGCTGTTTTTT
>TRBV19|-|TRBJ1-3|-
CASSKSADVSGNTIYF
TGTGCCAGTAGCAAGTCGGCGGATGTCTCTGGAAACACCATATATTTT
>TRBV9|few|TRBJ1-1|-
CASSVVQGGRTEAFF
TGTGCCAGCAGCGTAGTTCAGGGAGGTAGGACTGAAGCTTTCTTT
>TRBV28|-|TRBJ2-5|TRBD2
CASRFTSSGGETQYF
TGTGCCAGCAGATTCACGTCTAGCGGGGGGGAGACCCAGTACTTC
>TRBV6-4|-|TRBJ1-1|-
CASSDGPKREAFF
TGTGCCAGCAGTGACGGTCCTAAAAGAGAAGCTTTCTTT
>TRBV7-9|few|TRBJ1-6|TRBD1
CASSLRTGTPTPLHF
TGTGCCAGCAGCCTTCGGACAGGGACCCCCACACCCCTCCACTTT
>TRBV6-6|-|TRBJ1-1|-
CASSSQGWNTEAFF
TGTGCCAGCAGTTCCCAGGGGTGGAACACTGAAGCTTTCTTT
>TRBV2|-|TRBJ2-7|-
CASSELVLSYEQYF
TGTGCCAGCAGTGAATTGGTCCTAAGCTACGAGCAGTACTTC
>TRBV5-4|-|TRBJ2-7|TRBD2
CASSSGLAGGIYEQYF
TGTGCCAGCAGCTCCGGACTAGCGGGAGGAATTTACGAGCAGTACTTC
>TRBV5-4|-|TRBJ1-4|TRBD1
CASSLNRGTNEKLFF
TGTGCCAGCAGCTTAAACAGGGGAACTAATGAAAAACTGTTTTTT
>TRBV7-8|-|TRBJ2-1|TRBD1
CASSLDTGGNEQFF
TGTGCCAGCAGCTTAGACACAGGGGGGAATGAGCAGTTCTTC
>TRBV19|-|TRBJ1-6|TRBD1
CASSEGARYNSPLHF
TGTGCCAGTAGTGAGGGGGCCCGCTATAATTCACCCCTCCACTTT
>TRBV5-1|-|TRBJ2-7|TRBD1
CASSLARDRTLYEQYF
TGCGCCAGCAGCTTGGCCCGGGACAGAACTCTCTACGAGCAGTACTTC
>TRBV7-8|-|TRBJ1-5|-
CASSSTQYQPQHF
TGTGCCAGCAGCTCGACTCAGTATCAGCCCCAGCATTTT
>TRBV11-2|-|TRBJ2-5|-
CASSSPGRGWETQYF
TGTGCCAGCAGCTCCCCGGGCCGGGGGTGGGAGACCCAGTACTTC
>TRBV6-5|-|TRBJ1-4|-
CASREGSNEKLFF
TGTGCCAGCAGAGAGGGTTCAAATGAAAAACTGTTTTTT
>TRBV4-3|-|TRBJ2-7|TRBD1
CASSQTAGQGELYF
TGCGCCAGCAGCCAGACGGCGGGACAGGGGGAACTATACTTC
>TRBV4-3|once|TRBJ2-3|TRBD2
CASSPGLAGVLLTDTQYF
TGCGCCAGCAGCCCTGGACTAGCGGGGGTCCTCCTTACAGATACGCAGTATTTT
>TRBV5-8|-|TRBJ2-4|-
CASSLVQASKNIQYF
TGTGCCAGCAGCTTGGTTCAGGCGTCCAAAAACATTCAGTACTTC
>TRBV5-1|-|TRBJ1-2|TRBD1
CASSLEGQGVVYGYTF
TGCGCCAGCAGCTTAGAGGGACAGGGGGTAGTCTATGGCTACACCTTC
>TRBV7-6|-|TRBJ2-5|TRBD1
CASSLGQGEETQYF
TGTGCCAGCAGCTTAGGACAGGGCGAAGAGACCCAGTACTTC
>TRBV9|-|TRBJ2-1|TRBD1
CASSVGQGFYNEQFF
TGTGCCAGCAGCGTAGGACAGGGCTTCTACAATGAGCAGTTCTTC
>TRBV1|-|TRBJ2-1|-
CTSSQDGTAAAYNEQFF
TGCACCAGCAGCCAAGATGGGACAGCCGCGGCCTACAATGAGCAGTTCTTC
>TRBV7-9|-|TRBJ1-4|TRBD1
CASSTGGGRQGNEKLFF
TGTGCCAGCAGCACAGGGGGCGGTAGACAGGGTAATGAAAAACTGTTTTTT
>TRBV5-1|once|TRBJ1-1|-
CASSFRVDTEAFF
TGCGCCAGCAGCTTTCGAGTCGACACTGAAGCTTTCTTT
>TRBV7-9|-|TRBJ2-7|-
CASSFSGEQYF
TGTGCCAGCAGCTTCTCAGGGGAGCAGTACTTC
>TRBV9|-|TRBJ2-2|-
CASSVEGGTNTGELFF
TGTGCCAGCAGCGTAGAGGGCGGGACGAACACCGGGGAGCTGTTTTTT
>TRBV10-3|-|TRBJ2-1|TRBD1
CAISAVDRGRDEQFF
TGTGCCATCAGTGCTGTGGACAGGGGGCGCGATGAGCAGTTCTTC
>TRBV10-3|-|TRBJ2-1|TRBD1
CAITVGDRYNEQFF
TGTGCCATCACTGTCGGGGACAGGTACAATGAGCAGTTCTTC
>TRBV28|-|TRBJ1-4|TRBD1
CASSLEQGAWEKLFF
TGTGCCAGCAGTCTTGAACAGGGGGCGTGGGAAAAACTGTTTTTT
>TRBV2|-|TRBJ2-2|TRBD1
CASSEVGTANTGELFF
TGTGCCAGCAGTGAAGTCGGGACAGCGAACACCGGGGAGCTGTTTTTT
>TRBV5-4|once|TRBJ2-1|TRBD2
CASSPAGTSGVGEQFF
TGTGCCAGCAGCCCCGCCGGGACTAGCGGGGTAGGTGAGCAGTTCTTC
>TRBV7-2|-|TRBJ2-5|-
CASSLQVRETQYF
TGTGCCAGCAGCCTACAGGTCAGGGAGACCCAGTACTTC
>TRBV28|-|TRBJ2-1|-
CASSLKNRVWGINEQFF
TGTGCCAGCAGTTTGAAAAACAGGGTATGGGGGATCAATGAGCAGTTCTTC
>TRBV6-1|-|TRBJ1-6|-
CASSEKLGGLQGSPLHF
TGTGCCAGCAGTGAAAAATTGGGGGGGCTCCAGGGGTCACCCCTCCACTTT
>TRBV29-1|-|TRBJ1-2|-
CSVPEPYGYTF
TGCAGCGTTCCGGAGCCCTATGGCTACACCTTC
>TRBV4-2|-|TRBJ1-1|-
CASSPYGGNTEAFF
TGTGCCAGCAGCCCCTACGGGGGGAACACTGAAGCTTTCTTT
>TRBV15|once|TRBJ1-2|-
CATSRDRQDGYTF
TGTGCCACCAGCAGAGATCGACAGGATGGCTACACCTTC
>TRBV29-1|-|TRBJ1-6|TRBD1
CSTWTGGNSPLHF
TGCAGCACCTGGACAGGGGGTAATTCACCCCTCCACTTT
>TRBV4-3|-|TRBJ2-6|TRBD2
CASSQERLLRTSGPGANVLTF
TGCGCCAGCAGCCAAGAGCGCCTCCTAAGGACTAGCGGGCCTGGGGCCAACGTCCTGACTTTC
>TRBV9|-|TRBJ2-3|-
CASSAEGHTTDTQYF
TGTGCCAGCAGCGCCGAAGGACACACCACAGATACGCAGTATTTT
>TRBV6-4|-|TRBJ2-2|TRBD1
CASTEGQGGSGELFF
TGTGCCAGCACCGAGGGACAGGGGGGCTCCGGGGAGCTGTTTTTT
>TRBV5-1|-|TRBJ2-7|TRBD2
CASSLAIGLAGGQSYEQYF
TGCGCCAGCAGCTTGGCCATCGGTCTAGCGGGGGGCCAGAGTTACGAGCAGTACTTC
>TRBV7-2|-|TRBJ2-1|-
CASSLSFGWNEQFF
TGTGCCAGCAGCTTAAGTTTTGGCTGGAATGAGCAGTTCTTC
>TRBV7-2|-|TRBJ1-2|-
CASRGGGYNYGYTF
TGTGCCAGCAGGGGGGGTGGGTATAACTATGGCTACACCTTC
>TRBV5-4|-|TRBJ2-1|TRBD2
CASSRGLAATRAAYNEQFF
TGTGCCAGCAGCCGTGGACTAGCGGCAACCCGAGCCGCCTACAATGAGCAGTTCTTC
>TRBV5-4|-|TRBJ2-5|-
CASSLEDSHQETQYF
TGTGCCAGCAGCTTGGAGGACAGTCATCAAGAGACCCAGTACTTC
>TRBV4-3|-|TRBJ1-6|-
CASSHQRGSGYNSPLHF
TGCGCCAGCAGCCACCAAAGGGGGTCAGGTTATAATTCACCCCTCCACTTT
>TRBV7-9|-|TRBJ2-1|-
CASSLTTQAYNEQFF
TGTGCCAGCAGCTTGACCACCCAGGCGTACAATGAGCAGTTCTTC
>TRBV30|-|TRBJ1-1|-
CAWSRGRYTEAFF
TGTGCCTGGTCGCGGGGGAGGTACACTGAAGCTTTCTTT
>TRBV4-3|-|TRBJ2-6|TRBD2
CASSQQIGGSGANVLTF
TGCGCCAGCAGCCAACAGATCGGGGGGTCTGGGGCCAACGTCCTGACTTTC
>TRBV5-1|-|TRBJ1-2|-
CASSPAGGPYGYTF
TGCGCCAGCAGCCCAGCCGGCGGGCCCTATGGCTACACCTTC
>TRBV9|-|TRBJ1-3|-
CASSASGAISGNTIYF
TGTGCCAGCAGCGCGAGCGGGGCGATCTCTGGAAACACCATATATTTT